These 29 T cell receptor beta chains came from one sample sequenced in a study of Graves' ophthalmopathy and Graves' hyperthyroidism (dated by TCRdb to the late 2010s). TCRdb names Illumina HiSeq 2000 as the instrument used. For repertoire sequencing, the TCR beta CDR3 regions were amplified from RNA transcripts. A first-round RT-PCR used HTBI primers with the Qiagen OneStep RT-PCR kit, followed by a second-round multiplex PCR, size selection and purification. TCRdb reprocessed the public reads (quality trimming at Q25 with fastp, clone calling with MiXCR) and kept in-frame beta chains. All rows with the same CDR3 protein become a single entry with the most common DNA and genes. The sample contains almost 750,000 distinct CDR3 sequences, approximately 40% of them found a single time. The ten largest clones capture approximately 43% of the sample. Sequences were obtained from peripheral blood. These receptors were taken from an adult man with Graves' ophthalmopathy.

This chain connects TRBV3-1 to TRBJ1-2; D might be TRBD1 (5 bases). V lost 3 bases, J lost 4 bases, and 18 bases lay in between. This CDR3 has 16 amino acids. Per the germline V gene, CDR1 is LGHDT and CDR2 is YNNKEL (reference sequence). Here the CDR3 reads CASSHRPRDRAYGYTF. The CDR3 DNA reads TGTGCCAGCAGCCATAGACCCCGGGACCGCGCCTATGGCTACACCTTC.

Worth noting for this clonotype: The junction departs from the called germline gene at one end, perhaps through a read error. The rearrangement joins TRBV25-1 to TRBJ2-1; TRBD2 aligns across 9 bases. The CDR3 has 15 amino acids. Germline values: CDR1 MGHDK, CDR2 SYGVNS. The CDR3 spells CASSEERGAYNEQLF. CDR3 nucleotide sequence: TGTGCCAGCAGTGAGGAGCGGGGGGCCTACAATGAGCAGCTCTTC.

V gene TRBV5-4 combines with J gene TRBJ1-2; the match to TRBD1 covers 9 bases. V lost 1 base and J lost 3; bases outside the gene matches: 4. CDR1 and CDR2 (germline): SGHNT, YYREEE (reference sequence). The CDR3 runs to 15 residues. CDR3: CASSLKGQGHYGYTF. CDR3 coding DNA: TGTGCCAGCAGCTTGAAAGGACAGGGGCACTATGGCTACACCTTC. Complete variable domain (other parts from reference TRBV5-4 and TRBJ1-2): ETGVTQSPTHLIKTRGQQVTLRCSSQSGHNTVSWYQQALGQGPQFIFQYYREEENGRGNFPPRFSGLQFPNYSSELNVNALELDDSALYLCASSLKGQGHYGYTFGSGTRLTVV.

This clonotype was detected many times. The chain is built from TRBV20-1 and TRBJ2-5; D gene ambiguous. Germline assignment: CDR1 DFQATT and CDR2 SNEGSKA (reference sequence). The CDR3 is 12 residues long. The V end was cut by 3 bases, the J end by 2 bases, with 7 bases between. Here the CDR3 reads CSASSGQETQYF. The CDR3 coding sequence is TGCAGTGCTAGTTCTGGGCAAGAGACCCAGTACTTC.

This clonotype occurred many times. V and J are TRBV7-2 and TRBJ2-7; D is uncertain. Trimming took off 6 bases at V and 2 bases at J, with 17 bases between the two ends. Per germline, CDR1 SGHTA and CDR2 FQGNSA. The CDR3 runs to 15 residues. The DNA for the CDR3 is TGTGCCAGCAGGTCCGTGCGAAAAGGGACCTACGAGCAGTACTTC. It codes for CASRSVRKGTYEQYF.

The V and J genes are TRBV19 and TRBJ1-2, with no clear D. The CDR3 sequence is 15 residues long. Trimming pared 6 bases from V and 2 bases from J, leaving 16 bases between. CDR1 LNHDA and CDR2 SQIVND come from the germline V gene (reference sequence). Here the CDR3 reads CASREGQSRNYGYTF. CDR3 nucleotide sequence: TGTGCCAGTAGGGAGGGCCAGTCCCGCAACTATGGCTACACCTTC.

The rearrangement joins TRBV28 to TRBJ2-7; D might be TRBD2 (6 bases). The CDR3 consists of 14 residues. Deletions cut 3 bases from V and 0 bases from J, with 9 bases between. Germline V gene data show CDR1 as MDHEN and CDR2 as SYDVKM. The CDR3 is CASSFRGSSYEQYF. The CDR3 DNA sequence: TGTGCCAGCAGTTTTCGGGGGTCCTCCTACGAGCAGTACTTC.

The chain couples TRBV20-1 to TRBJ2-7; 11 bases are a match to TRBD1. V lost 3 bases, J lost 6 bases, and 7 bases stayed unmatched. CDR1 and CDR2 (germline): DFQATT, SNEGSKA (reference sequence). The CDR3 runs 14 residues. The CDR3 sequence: CSARADRGLPEQYF. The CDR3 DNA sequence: TGCAGTGCTAGGGCGGACAGGGGGCTCCCCGAGCAGTACTTC.

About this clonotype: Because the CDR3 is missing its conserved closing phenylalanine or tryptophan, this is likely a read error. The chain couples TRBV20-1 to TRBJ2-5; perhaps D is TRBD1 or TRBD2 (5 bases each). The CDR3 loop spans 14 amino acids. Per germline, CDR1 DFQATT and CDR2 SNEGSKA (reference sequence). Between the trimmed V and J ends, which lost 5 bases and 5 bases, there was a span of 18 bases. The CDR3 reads CSAEETAVEETQYV. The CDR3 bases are TGCAGTGCTGAAGAGACAGCGGTGGAGGAGACCCAGTACGTC.

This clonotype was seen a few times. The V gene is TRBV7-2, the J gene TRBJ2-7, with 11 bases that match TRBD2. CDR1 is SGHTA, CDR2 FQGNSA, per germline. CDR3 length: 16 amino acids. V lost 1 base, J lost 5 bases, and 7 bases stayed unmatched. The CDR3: CASSLDSSGGGHEQYF. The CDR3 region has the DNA TGTGCCAGCAGCTTAGATAGTAGCGGGGGGGGCCACGAGCAGTACTTC. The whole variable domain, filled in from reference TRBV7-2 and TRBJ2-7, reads GAGVSQSPSNKVTEKGKDVELRCDPISGHTALYWYRQSLGQGLEFLIYFQGNSAPDKSGLPSDRFSAERTGGSVSTLTIQRTQQEDSAVYLCASSLDSSGGGHEQYFGPGTRLTVT.

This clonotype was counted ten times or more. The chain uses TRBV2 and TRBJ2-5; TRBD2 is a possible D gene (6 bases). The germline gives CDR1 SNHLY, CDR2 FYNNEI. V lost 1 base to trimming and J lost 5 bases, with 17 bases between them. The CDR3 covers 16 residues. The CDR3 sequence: CASSEVPSTRGETQYF. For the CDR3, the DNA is TGTGCCAGCAGTGAAGTCCCCTCGACTAGAGGGGAGACCCAGTACTTC.

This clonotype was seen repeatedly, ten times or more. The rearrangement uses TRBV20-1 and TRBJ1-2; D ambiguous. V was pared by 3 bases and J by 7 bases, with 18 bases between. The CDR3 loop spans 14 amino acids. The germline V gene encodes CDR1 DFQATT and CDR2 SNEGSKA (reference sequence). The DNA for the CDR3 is TGCAGTGCTAGTTCGGCAGAACTACGAGGTGGCTACACCTTC. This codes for CSASSAELRGGYTF.

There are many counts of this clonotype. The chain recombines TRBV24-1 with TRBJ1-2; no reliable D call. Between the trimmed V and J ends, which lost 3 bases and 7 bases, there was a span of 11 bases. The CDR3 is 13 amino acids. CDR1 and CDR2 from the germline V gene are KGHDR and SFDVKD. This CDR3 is CATSDPPERGYTF. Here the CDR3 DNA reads TGTGCCACCAGTGATCCGCCGGAACGTGGCTACACCTTC.

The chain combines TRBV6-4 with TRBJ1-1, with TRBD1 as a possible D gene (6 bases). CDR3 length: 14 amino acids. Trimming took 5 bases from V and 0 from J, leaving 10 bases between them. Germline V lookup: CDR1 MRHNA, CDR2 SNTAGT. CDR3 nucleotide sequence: TGTGCCAGCAGTTGGACAGATTTGAACACTGAAGCTTTCTTT. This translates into CASSWTDLNTEAFF.

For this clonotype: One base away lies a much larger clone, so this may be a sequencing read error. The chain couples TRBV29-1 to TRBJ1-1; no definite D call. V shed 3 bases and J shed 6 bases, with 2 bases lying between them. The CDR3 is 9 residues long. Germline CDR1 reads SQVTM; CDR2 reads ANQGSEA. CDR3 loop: CSVESEAFF. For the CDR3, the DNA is TGCAGCGTTGAGTCTGAAGCTTTCTTT.

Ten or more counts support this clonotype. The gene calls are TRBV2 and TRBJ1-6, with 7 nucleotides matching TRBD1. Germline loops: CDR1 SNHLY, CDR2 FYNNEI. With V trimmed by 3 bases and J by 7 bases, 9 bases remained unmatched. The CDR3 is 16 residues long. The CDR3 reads CASSDIGGRGNSPLHF. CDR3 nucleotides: TGTGCCAGCAGTGACATAGGTGGCAGGGGGAATTCACCCCTCCACTTT.

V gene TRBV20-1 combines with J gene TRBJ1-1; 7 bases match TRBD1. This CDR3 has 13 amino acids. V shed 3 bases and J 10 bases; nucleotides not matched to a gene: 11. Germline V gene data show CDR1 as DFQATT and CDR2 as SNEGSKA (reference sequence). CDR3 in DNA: TGCAGTGCTAGCGGATGGACAGGTAGAGGAGCTTTCTTT. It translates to CSASGWTGRGAFF.

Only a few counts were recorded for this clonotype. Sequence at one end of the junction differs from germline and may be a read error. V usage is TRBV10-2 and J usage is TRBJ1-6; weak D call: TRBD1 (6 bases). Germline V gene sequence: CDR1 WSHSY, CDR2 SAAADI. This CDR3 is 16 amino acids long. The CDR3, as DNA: TGTGCCAGCAGTCTACAACGGACAGTCTATAATTCACCCCTCCACTTT. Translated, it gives CASSLQRTVYNSPLHF.

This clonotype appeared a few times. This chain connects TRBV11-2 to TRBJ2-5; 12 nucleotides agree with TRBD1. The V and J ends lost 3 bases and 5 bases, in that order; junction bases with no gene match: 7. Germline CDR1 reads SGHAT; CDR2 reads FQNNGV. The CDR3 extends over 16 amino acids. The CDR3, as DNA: TGTGCCAGCAGCTTGGTGGGGACAGGGGGCGCCGAGACCCAGTACTTC. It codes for CASSLVGTGGAETQYF.

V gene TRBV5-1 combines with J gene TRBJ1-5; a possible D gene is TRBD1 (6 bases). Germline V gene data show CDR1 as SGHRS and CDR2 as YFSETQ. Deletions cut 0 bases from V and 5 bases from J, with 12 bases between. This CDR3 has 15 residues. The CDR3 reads CASSLGGRGYQPQHF. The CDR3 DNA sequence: TGCGCCAGCAGCTTGGGGGGGAGGGGGTATCAGCCCCAGCATTTT.

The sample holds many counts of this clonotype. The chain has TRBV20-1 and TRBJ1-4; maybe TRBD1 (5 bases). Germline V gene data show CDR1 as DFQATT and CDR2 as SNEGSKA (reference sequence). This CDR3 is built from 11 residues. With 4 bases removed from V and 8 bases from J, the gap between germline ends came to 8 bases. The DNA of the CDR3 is TGCAGTGCTAACGCAGGGGAAAAACTGTTTTTT. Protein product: CSANAGEKLFF.

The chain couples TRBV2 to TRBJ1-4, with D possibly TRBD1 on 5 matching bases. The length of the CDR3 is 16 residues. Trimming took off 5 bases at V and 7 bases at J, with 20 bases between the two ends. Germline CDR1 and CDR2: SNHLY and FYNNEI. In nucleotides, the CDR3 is TGTGCCAGCAGTTACGTTCGGGGACCGCGGCCTGAAAAACTGTTTTTT. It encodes CASSYVRGPRPEKLFF. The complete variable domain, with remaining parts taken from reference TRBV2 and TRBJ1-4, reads EPEVTQTPSHQVTQMGQEVILRCVPISNHLYFYWYRQILGQKVEFLVSFYNNEISEKSEIFDDQFSVERPDGSNFTLKIRSTKLEDSAMYFCASSYVRGPRPEKLFFGSGTQLSVL.

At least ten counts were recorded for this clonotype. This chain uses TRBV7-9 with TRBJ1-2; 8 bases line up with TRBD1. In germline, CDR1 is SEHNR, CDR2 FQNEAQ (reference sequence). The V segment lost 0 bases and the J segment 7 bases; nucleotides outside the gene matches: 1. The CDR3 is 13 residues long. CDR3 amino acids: CASSLATGGGYTF. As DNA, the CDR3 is TGTGCCAGCAGCTTAGCTACAGGGGGTGGCTACACCTTC.

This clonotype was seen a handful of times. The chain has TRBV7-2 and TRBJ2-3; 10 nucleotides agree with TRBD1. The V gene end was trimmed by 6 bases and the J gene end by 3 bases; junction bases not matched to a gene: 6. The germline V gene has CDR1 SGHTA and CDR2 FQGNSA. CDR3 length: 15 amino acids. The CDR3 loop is CASSYRDRGTDTQYF. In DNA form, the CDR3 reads TGTGCCAGCAGTTACCGGGACAGGGGAACAGATACGCAGTATTTT.

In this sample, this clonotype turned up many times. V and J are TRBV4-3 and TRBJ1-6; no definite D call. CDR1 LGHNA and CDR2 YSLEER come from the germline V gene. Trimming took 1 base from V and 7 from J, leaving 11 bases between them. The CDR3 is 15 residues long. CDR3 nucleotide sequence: TGCGCCAGCAGCCAAGGTTGGGGATGGAATTCACCCCTCCACTTT. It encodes CASSQGWGWNSPLHF.

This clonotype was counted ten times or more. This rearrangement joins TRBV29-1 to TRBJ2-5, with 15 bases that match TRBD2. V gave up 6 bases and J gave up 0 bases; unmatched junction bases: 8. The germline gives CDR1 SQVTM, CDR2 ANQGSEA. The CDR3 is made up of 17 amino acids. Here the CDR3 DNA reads TGCAGCGTCGGACTAGCGGGAGGGGGGTTGTACCAAGAGACCCAGTACTTC. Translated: CSVGLAGGGLYQETQYF.

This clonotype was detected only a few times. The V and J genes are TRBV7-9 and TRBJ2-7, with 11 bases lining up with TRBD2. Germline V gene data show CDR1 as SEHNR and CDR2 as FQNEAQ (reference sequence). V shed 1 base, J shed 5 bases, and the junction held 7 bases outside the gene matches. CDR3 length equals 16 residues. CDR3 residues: CASSLGSGGAFHEQYF. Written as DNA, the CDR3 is TGTGCCAGCAGCTTAGGTAGCGGGGGGGCCTTCCACGAGCAGTACTTC.

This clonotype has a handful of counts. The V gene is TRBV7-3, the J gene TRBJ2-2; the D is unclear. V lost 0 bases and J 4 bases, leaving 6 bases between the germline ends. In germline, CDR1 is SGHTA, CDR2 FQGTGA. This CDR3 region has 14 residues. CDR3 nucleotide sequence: TGTGCCAGCAGCTTAACCCCCGGCACCGGGGAGCTGTTTTTT. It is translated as CASSLTPGTGELFF.

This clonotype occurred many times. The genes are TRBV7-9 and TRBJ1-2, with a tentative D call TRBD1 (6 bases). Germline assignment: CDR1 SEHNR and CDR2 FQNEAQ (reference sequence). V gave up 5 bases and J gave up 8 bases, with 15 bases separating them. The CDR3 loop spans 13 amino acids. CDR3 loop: CASSLDRTSGYTF. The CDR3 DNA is TGTGCCAGCAGCCTCGACAGGACGTCAGGCTACACCTTC.